Shown below are 27 T cell receptor beta chains from a single sample sequenced in a study of blood T cell repertoires in COVID-19. Method: immunoSEQ multiplex PCR; TCRdb's copy keeps in-frame clones and lacks some. Of approximately 40,000 clones listed, 87% are singletons. Sample: peripheral blood. Receptors were obtained from a man aged 55 to 70 with acute or convalescent COVID-19.

This clone was detected a few times. This rearrangement joins TRBV5-1 to TRBJ2-3; D not resolved. CDR3 length: 15 residues. Trimming took 4 bases from V and 2 from J, leaving 14 bases between them. CDR1 SGHRS and CDR2 YFSETQ come from the germline V gene. The CDR3 coding sequence is TGCGCCAGCAGCGAAGAAGGCAGGTACACAGATACGCAGTATTTT. As protein: CASSEEGRYTDTQYF. Drawing the rest from reference TRBV5-1 and TRBJ2-3, the complete variable domain is KAGVTQTPRYLIKTRGQQVTLSCSPISGHRSVSWYQQTPGQGLQFLFEYFSETQRNKGNFPGRFSGRQFSNSRSEMNVSTLELGDSALYLCASSEEGRYTDTQYFGPGTRLTVL.

V is TRBV7-2 and J is TRBJ2-1; 9 positions agree with TRBD2. Trimming took 4 bases from V and 5 from J; bases not matched to a gene: 6. Germline CDR1 reads SGHTA; CDR2 reads FQGNSA. The CDR3 contains 15 residues. CDR3 nucleotides: TGTGCCAGCAGCTATACCGGGACTAGCAACAATGAGCAGTTCTTC. This codes for CASSYTGTSNNEQFF. The full variable domain, its missing parts supplied by reference TRBV7-2 and TRBJ2-1, is GAGVSQSPSNKVTEKGKDVELRCDPISGHTALYWYRQSLGQGLEFLIYFQGNSAPDKSGLPSDRFSAERTGGSVSTLTIQRTQQEDSAVYLCASSYTGTSNNEQFFGPGTRLTVL.

The V and J genes are TRBV10-1 and TRBJ2-5; D might be TRBD2 (7 bases). The V and J ends lost 4 bases and 3 bases respectively, with 18 bases between them. CDR1 WNHNN and CDR2 SYGVQD come from the germline V gene (reference sequence). The CDR3 is 16 residues long. CDR3 coding DNA: TGCGCCAGCAGTGGAGACGTCGGCGGGGGCAAAGAGACCCAGTACTTC. It translates to CASSGDVGGGKETQYF.

The chain carries TRBV2 and TRBJ2-5; D is unclear. The CDR3 totals 13 residues. Between the trimmed V and J ends, which lost 5 bases and 2 bases, there was a span of 9 bases. CDR1 is SNHLY, CDR2 FYNNEI, per germline. CDR3 in DNA: TGTGCCAGCAGTTATACACCACAAGAGACCCAGTACTTC. It translates to CASSYTPQETQYF.

The chain couples TRBV7-2 to TRBJ2-1; 8 bases align to TRBD1. The CDR3 is made up of 12 amino acids. Trimming cost V 8 bases and J 7 bases; bases outside gene matches: 4. The germline V gene has CDR1 SGHTA and CDR2 FQGNSA. DNA of the CDR3: TGTGCCAGCGACCGACAGGGGAATGAGCAGTTCTTC. Amino acid sequence: CASDRQGNEQFF. Drawing the rest from reference TRBV7-2 and TRBJ2-1, the complete variable domain is GAGVSQSPSNKVTEKGKDVELRCDPISGHTALYWYRQSLGQGLEFLIYFQGNSAPDKSGLPSDRFSAERTGGSVSTLTIQRTQQEDSAVYLCASDRQGNEQFFGPGTRLTVL.

This CDR3 is CASSELAVLNTGELFF. The CDR3 DNA reads TGTGCCAGCAGTGAACTAGCGGTCCTGAACACCGGGGAGCTGTTTTTT. The rearrangement links TRBV6-1 to TRBJ2-2; 7 nucleotides match TRBD2. From germline, CDR1 is MNHNS and CDR2 SASEGT. The V and J ends lost 2 bases and 1 base, in that order; junction bases with no gene match: 4. The CDR3 has 16 amino acids.

The gene calls are TRBV19 and TRBJ2-1, with 9 bases matching TRBD2. This CDR3 has 15 amino acids. V was clipped by 7 bases and J by 5 bases; unmatched bases: 9. Germline CDR1 is LNHDA and CDR2 is SQIVND (reference sequence). The CDR3 DNA is TGTGCCAGTAAGACCCGCGGGAGGGCGAACAATGAGCAGTTCTTC. Its protein product is CASKTRGRANNEQFF.

This chain connects TRBV5-1 to TRBJ2-3; 8 nucleotides agree with TRBD1. Germline V gene sequence: CDR1 SGHRS, CDR2 YFSETQ. The trim removed 4 bases at V and 6 bases at J, leaving 7 bases unmatched. This CDR3 contains 14 residues. CDR3 loop: CASSGQGWGDTQYF. The CDR3 DNA reads as TGCGCCAGCAGCGGACAGGGATGGGGGGATACGCAGTATTTT.

The chain is built from TRBV19 and TRBJ1-2; no clear D. Germline values: CDR1 LNHDA, CDR2 SQIVND (reference sequence). The length of the CDR3 is 14 residues. V was trimmed by 0 bases and J by 6 bases, leaving 11 bases between them. For the CDR3, the DNA is TGTGCCAGTAGTATAGAAGAGGGCGTCGATGGCTACACCTTC. Translation gives CASSIEEGVDGYTF.

The rearrangement uses TRBV9 and TRBJ1-1; D is ambiguous. Deletions cut 0 bases from V and 2 bases from J, with 11 bases between. The CDR3 is made up of 15 amino acids. CDR1 is SGDLS, CDR2 YYNGEE, per germline. CDR3 DNA sequence: TGTGCCAGCAGCGTAGCTTTGCCGGGAAACACTGAAGCTTTCTTT. Translation gives CASSVALPGNTEAFF. The entire variable domain, with the rest obtained from reference TRBV9 and TRBJ1-1, is as follows: DSGVTQTPKHLITATGQRVTLRCSPRSGDLSVYWYQQSLDQGLQFLIQYYNGEERAKGNILERFSAQQFPDLHSELNLSSLELGDSALYFCASSVALPGNTEAFFGQGTRLTVV.

The gene calls are TRBV24-1 and TRBJ2-5, with D possibly matching TRBD2 (6 bases). The CDR3 has 15 residues. Deletions cut 3 bases from V and 2 bases from J, with 12 bases between. From germline, CDR1 is KGHDR and CDR2 SFDVKD. This CDR3 is CATSDPRRGQETQYF. DNA for the CDR3: TGTGCCACCAGTGATCCCAGGAGGGGACAAGAGACCCAGTACTTC.

The chain joins TRBV19 to TRBJ1-4; D ambiguous. This CDR3 is built from 16 residues. CDR1 LNHDA and CDR2 SQIVND come from the germline V gene (reference sequence). V gave up 2 bases and J gave up 8 bases, with 18 bases separating them. CDR3: CASSISPRTWREKLFF. The CDR3 nucleotides read TGTGCCAGTAGTATATCCCCGCGTACGTGGCGGGAAAAACTGTTTTTT.

This clone was seen only a few times. DNA of the CDR3: TGTGCCATCAGTGAGATGGGGGGGAAGGAGGCCGGCTACACCTTC. This codes for CAISEMGGKEAGYTF. The rearrangement uses TRBV10-3 and TRBJ1-2; D is possibly TRBD1 (5 bases). Per the germline V gene, CDR1 is ENHRY and CDR2 is SYGVKD. The V end lost 2 bases, the J end lost 8 bases, and 18 bases lay between the germline ends. This CDR3 contains 15 residues.

V usage is TRBV6-5 and J usage is TRBJ1-6, with D possibly matching TRBD1 (6 bases). The CDR3 is 13 amino acids. From germline, CDR1 is MNHEY and CDR2 SVGAGI. V was trimmed by 3 bases and J by 10 bases, leaving 10 bases between them. The CDR3 loop is CASSYAQGSPLHF. Written as DNA, the CDR3 is TGTGCCAGCAGTTATGCCCAGGGGTCACCCCTCCACTTT.

The rearrangement joins TRBV9 to TRBJ2-1; D perhaps matches TRBD2 (6 bases). The V gene lost 0 bases and the J gene lost 8 bases, with 9 bases spanning the gap. Per the germline V gene, CDR1 is SGDLS and CDR2 is YYNGEE. CDR3 length equals 13 residues. The CDR3 bases are TGTGCCAGCAGCGTAGCCCCGGGGGATGAGCAGTTCTTC. This encodes CASSVAPGDEQFF.

In this sample, this clone turned up a few times. CDR3 protein: CASSLEQNTEAFF. The CDR3 bases are TGTGCCAGCAGCTTAGAACAGAACACTGAAGCTTTCTTT. V usage is TRBV7-2 and J usage is TRBJ1-1; D is uncertain. Trimming left V 1 base short and J 1 base short, with 4 bases between. The CDR3 contains 13 residues. Germline V CDR1 and CDR2: SGHTA, FQGNSA.

The chain recombines TRBV5-1 with TRBJ2-3; 7 nucleotides match TRBD2. Germline CDR1 reads SGHRS; CDR2 reads YFSETQ. The CDR3 totals 16 residues. The junction had 6 bases not matched to a gene; V was cut back by 0 bases and J by 2 bases. The CDR3 bases are TGCGCCAGCAGCTTGGAGCAGCGGGGCTCCACAGATACGCAGTATTTT. Its translation is CASSLEQRGSTDTQYF. The full variable domain, with the rest looked up from reference TRBV5-1 and TRBJ2-3, is KAGVTQTPRYLIKTRGQQVTLSCSPISGHRSVSWYQQTPGQGLQFLFEYFSETQRNKGNFPGRFSGRQFSNSRSEMNVSTLELGDSALYLCASSLEQRGSTDTQYFGPGTRLTVL.

The chain has TRBV28 and TRBJ2-1, with D possibly TRBD2 on 6 matching bases. The V end lost 0 bases, the J end lost 0 bases, and 18 bases lay between the germline ends. The CDR3 is made up of 19 amino acids. Germline loops: CDR1 MDHEN, CDR2 SYDVKM. CDR3 nucleotide sequence: TGTGCCAGCAGTTTATGGGGGACTGGGACGAAGAGCTCCTACAATGAGCAGTTCTTC. It yields the protein CASSLWGTGTKSSYNEQFF.

The V and J genes are TRBV10-2 and TRBJ1-5; possibly TRBD1 for D (6 bases). The CDR3 extends over 14 amino acids. Trimming removed 3 bases at V and 5 bases at J, with 11 bases between. Germline V lookup: CDR1 WSHSY, CDR2 SAAADI. Here the CDR3 DNA reads TGCGCCAGCAGTGAATGGACAGCTGATCAGCCCCAGCATTTT. Its translation is CASSEWTADQPQHF.

V and J are TRBV7-9 and TRBJ2-1; no clear D. Germline CDR1 reads SEHNR; CDR2 reads FQNEAQ (reference sequence). The CDR3 contains 15 residues. V was pared by 3 bases and J by 4 bases, with 13 bases between. The CDR3 region has the DNA TGTGCCAGCAGCTTGGGTAGCCACCCTTACAATGAGCAGTTCTTC. Translation gives CASSLGSHPYNEQFF.

The chain joins TRBV28 to TRBJ2-1, with 8 bases identical to TRBD2. The junction had 4 bases not matched to a gene; V was cut back by 5 bases and J by 4 bases. Germline CDR1 is MDHEN and CDR2 is SYDVKM. This CDR3 comprises 14 residues. CDR3 in DNA: TGTGCCAGCAGTAGCGGGAGACCATACAATGAGCAGTTCTTC. Its protein product is CASSSGRPYNEQFF.

The chain couples TRBV5-4 to TRBJ2-5, with D perhaps TRBD2 (5 bases). Germline V CDR1 and CDR2: SGHNT, YYREEE (reference sequence). CDR3 length: 14 amino acids. Trimming pared 4 bases from V and 1 base from J, leaving 11 bases between. CDR3 DNA: TGTGCCAGCAGCCGGGAATGGGGCCAAGAGACCCAGTACTTC. It yields the protein CASSREWGQETQYF.

The chain combines TRBV5-5 with TRBJ1-2; no clear D. This CDR3 has 15 residues. CDR1 is SGHKS and CDR2 is YYEKEE in the germline V gene (reference sequence). V dropped 4 bases and J dropped 0 bases, with 13 bases sitting between them. The CDR3 DNA is TGTGCCAGCAGCCCGGAGACCGGCTCTAACTATGGCTACACCTTC. Translation: CASSPETGSNYGYTF.

The chain joins TRBV2 to TRBJ2-2, with D perhaps matching TRBD1 (6 bases). In germline, CDR1 is SNHLY, CDR2 FYNNEI. CDR3 length: 14 amino acids. V lost 8 bases and J 2 bases, leaving 12 bases between the germline ends. The chain's CDR3 is CASGDRPNTGELFF. CDR3 sequence (DNA): TGTGCCAGCGGCGACAGGCCCAACACCGGGGAGCTGTTTTTT. The whole variable domain, remainder taken from reference TRBV2 and TRBJ2-2, is EPEVTQTPSHQVTQMGQEVILRCVPISNHLYFYWYRQILGQKVEFLVSFYNNEISEKSEIFDDQFSVERPDGSNFTLKIRSTKLEDSAMYFCASGDRPNTGELFFGEGSRLTVL.

This chain joins TRBV7-9 and TRBJ2-1; the match to TRBD1 covers 9 bases. Germline CDR1 reads SEHNR; CDR2 reads FQNEAQ (reference sequence). J was trimmed by 5 bases and V by 1 base; bases with no gene match: 9. The CDR3 contains 17 residues. The CDR3 loop is CASSLGLGTGTNNEQFF. CDR3 coding DNA: TGTGCCAGCAGCTTAGGCCTTGGGACAGGGACAAACAATGAGCAGTTCTTC.

The chain recombines TRBV7-9 with TRBJ2-3; weak D call: TRBD2 (6 bases). Between the trimmed V and J ends, which lost 5 bases and 2 bases, there was a span of 14 bases. Germline V gene data show CDR1 as SEHNR and CDR2 as FQNEAQ (reference sequence). The CDR3 covers 15 residues. In DNA form, the CDR3 reads TGTGCCAGCAGCCCCCGGACTACCCTCACAGATACGCAGTATTTT. Translated: CASSPRTTLTDTQYF.

The chain carries TRBV28 and TRBJ2-4, with a tentative D call TRBD1 (5 bases). The CDR3 runs 15 residues. The germline CDR1 and CDR2 sequences are MDHEN and SYDVKM. V dropped 5 bases and J dropped 0 bases, with 11 bases sitting between them. The CDR3 reads CASSDTGVAKNIQYF. CDR3 DNA: TGTGCCAGCAGTGACACAGGAGTAGCCAAAAACATTCAGTACTTC. Complete variable domain (other parts from reference TRBV28 and TRBJ2-4): DVKVTQSSRYLVKRTGEKVFLECVQDMDHENMFWYRQDPGLGLRLIYFSYDVKMKEKGDIPEGYSVSREKKERFSLILESASTNQTSMYLCASSDTGVAKNIQYFGAGTRLSVL.